This TCR beta chain was recovered during a study of OX40 agonist ivuxolimab in advanced cancers. For the wider study: Ivuxolimab was an agonistic, fully human IgG2 monoclonal antibody directed against OX40 (CD134), a costimulatory receptor. Intravenous ivuxolimab was administered to patients every 2 weeks at six dose levels: 0.01, 0.1, 0.3, 1.5, 3 and 10 mg/kg. Of the roughly 52 dose-escalation patients, hepatocellular carcinoma was present in 19, melanoma in roughly 15, renal cell carcinoma in 9 and head and neck cancer in 9. The dose-escalation cohort was approximately 83% male with a mean age of roughly 60 years, ranging from roughly 20 to 80. Patients were allowed to have had prior anti-PD-1, anti-PD-L1 or anti-CTLA-4 therapy, and approximately 40% of the dose-escalation patients had been treated with checkpoint inhibitors. Partial responses occurred in three dose-escalation patients, of whom one had hepatocellular carcinoma and two had cutaneous melanoma. The purpose of peripheral TCRbeta sequencing was to test whether ivuxolimab changed TCR sequence diversity and led to clonal T-cell expansion. The monotherapy dose-escalation portion (N ≈ 50 patients) of the phase I ivuxolimab trial is reported in the paper.

Summary of the overall study and its limitations: Low levels of normalized T-cell clonal expansion were also seen in some patients who did not respond. After ivuxolimab, expanded clones were on average more numerous among CD8+ T cells than among CD4+ T cells. In the 0.1-3.0 mg/kg groups, partial responders had among the lowest normalized peripheral clonal expansion, particularly in CD8+ T cells. The antigen specificity of the peripheral T cells that underwent clonal expansion was not determined. At doses of 0.1 to 3.0 mg/kg, clonal expansion of both CD4+ and CD8+ blood T cells was observed from baseline to week 6.

This clone has just one count. The antigen it binds to is not known. Base qualities are not recorded, but no much larger clone differs from it by a single base. The trial excluded patients who had a history of autoimmune disease or were on systemic immunosuppression. Peripheral blood for TCR sequencing was collected from all dose cohorts at baseline, on cycle 4 day 1, and on cycle 7 day 1. Samples came from an open-label, multicenter, first-in-human phase I dose-escalation trial of ivuxolimab. Adults with locally advanced or metastatic head and neck squamous cell, hepatocellular, melanoma or renal cell carcinoma were enrolled in the trial. Before TCR sequencing, CD4+ T cells and CD8+ T cells from peripheral blood were sorted into separate populations. From the cysteine through the phenylalanine, the CDR3 covers 15 amino acids. Here the CDR3 DNA is all that survives: 45 bases in frame from base 1. Trimming leaves V shorter by 1 base and J shorter by 6 bases, with the junction holding 2 bases beyond the gene matches. The germline V gene (reference sequence) provides CDR1 SEHNR and CDR2 FQNEAQ.

To sequence the TCRbeta CDR3 region, genomic DNA was isolated from the sorted cells. The immunoSEQ Assay was used for sequencing of TCRbeta CDR3 regions. Held by TCRdb, this immuneACCESS table contains in-frame sequences only and omits some clones. Under half of the omission traces to an unresolved V gene where checked; the cause of the rest is unknown. The sample table shows just under 65,000 clones, and around 80% are seen once. The ten largest clones add up to roughly 1% of the sample. Sequencing used CD4+ or CD8+ T cells sorted from blood, obtained in a trial of the OX40 agonist ivuxolimab. This TCR derives from an adult with an advanced solid tumor such as melanoma, head and neck, liver or kidney cancer. The rearrangement combines TRBV7-9 with TRBJ1-6; 8 junctional bases match TRBD1. The CDR3 protein sequence reads: CASSLETGANSPLHF. The DNA sequence is as follows: TGTGCCAGCAGCTTAGAGACAGGGGCTAATTCACCCCTCCACTTT.